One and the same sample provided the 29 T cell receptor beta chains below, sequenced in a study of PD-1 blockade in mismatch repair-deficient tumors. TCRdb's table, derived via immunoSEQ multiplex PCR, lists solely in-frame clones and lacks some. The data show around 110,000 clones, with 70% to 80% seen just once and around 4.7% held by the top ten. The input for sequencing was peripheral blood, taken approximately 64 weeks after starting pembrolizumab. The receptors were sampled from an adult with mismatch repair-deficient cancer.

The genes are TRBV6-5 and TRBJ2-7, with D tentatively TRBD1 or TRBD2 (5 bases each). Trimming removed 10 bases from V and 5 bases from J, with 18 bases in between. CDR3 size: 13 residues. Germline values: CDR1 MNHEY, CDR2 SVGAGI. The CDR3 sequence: CAIRDGPSNEQYF. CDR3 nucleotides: TGTGCCATCAGGGACGGACCGTCTAACGAGCAGTACTTC.

CDR3 DNA: TGTGCCAGCAGCGTAGCCATCGGTTTTTCGATTCAAAATGAGCAGTTCTTC. This sequence encodes CASSVAIGFSIQNEQFF. This chain uses TRBV9 with TRBJ2-1; no definite D call. In germline, CDR1 is SGDLS, CDR2 YYNGEE. V lost 0 bases and J 7 bases, leaving 20 bases between the germline ends. The CDR3 loop spans 17 amino acids.

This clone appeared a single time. CDR3 sequence (DNA): TGTGCCAGCAGATCAAGCGACTACCAATTCGACAGCTACACCTTC. It encodes CASRSSDYQFDSYTF. The genes are TRBV14 and TRBJ1-2; D is undetermined. The CDR3 sequence is 15 residues long. Germline lookup yields CDR1 SGHDN and CDR2 FVKESK. The V end was cut by 6 bases, the J end by 9 bases, with 23 bases between.

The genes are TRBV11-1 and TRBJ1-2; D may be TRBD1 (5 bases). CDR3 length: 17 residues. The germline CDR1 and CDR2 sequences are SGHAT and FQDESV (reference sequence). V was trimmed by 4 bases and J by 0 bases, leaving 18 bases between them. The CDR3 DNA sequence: TGTGCCAGCAGCTCCCGGGGAAGTCGGGGGGCTAACTATGGCTACACCTTC. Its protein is CASSSRGSRGANYGYTF.

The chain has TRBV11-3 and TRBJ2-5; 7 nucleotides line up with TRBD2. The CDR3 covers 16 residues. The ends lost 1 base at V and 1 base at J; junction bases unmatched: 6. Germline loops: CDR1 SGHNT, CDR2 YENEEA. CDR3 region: CASSLVLAGVQETQYF. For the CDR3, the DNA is TGTGCCAGCAGCTTAGTCTTAGCGGGCGTCCAAGAGACCCAGTACTTC.

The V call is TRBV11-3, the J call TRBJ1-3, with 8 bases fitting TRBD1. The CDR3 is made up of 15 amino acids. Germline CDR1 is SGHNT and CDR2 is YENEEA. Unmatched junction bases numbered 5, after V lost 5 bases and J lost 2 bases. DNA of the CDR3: TGTGCCAGCAGCCCATCCAGGGGGCCTGGAAACACCATATATTTT. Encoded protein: CASSPSRGPGNTIYF.

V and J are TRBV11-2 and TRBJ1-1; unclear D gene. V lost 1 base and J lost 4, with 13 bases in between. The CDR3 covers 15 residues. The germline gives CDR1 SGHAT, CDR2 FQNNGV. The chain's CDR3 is CASSLGSSGSTEAFF. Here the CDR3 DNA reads TGTGCCAGCAGCTTAGGAAGTAGTGGATCCACTGAAGCTTTCTTT.

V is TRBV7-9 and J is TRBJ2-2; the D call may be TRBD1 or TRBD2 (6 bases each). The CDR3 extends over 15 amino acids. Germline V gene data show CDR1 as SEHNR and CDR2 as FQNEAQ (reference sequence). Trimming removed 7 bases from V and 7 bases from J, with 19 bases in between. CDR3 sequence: CASTEGGSSIGELFF. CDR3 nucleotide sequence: TGTGCCAGCACCGAGGGGGGATCTAGTATCGGGGAGCTGTTTTTT.

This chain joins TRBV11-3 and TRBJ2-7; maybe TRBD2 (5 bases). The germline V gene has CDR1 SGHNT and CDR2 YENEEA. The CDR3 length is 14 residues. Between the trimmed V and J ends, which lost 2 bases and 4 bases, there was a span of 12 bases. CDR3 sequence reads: CASSLWYCGYEQYF. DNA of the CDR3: TGTGCCAGCAGCTTATGGTACTGCGGGTACGAGCAGTACTTC.

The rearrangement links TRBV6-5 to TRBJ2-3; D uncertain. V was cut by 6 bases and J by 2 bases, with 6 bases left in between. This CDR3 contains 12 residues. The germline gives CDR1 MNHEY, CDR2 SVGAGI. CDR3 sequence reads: CASSPNTDTQYF. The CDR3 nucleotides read TGTGCCAGCAGCCCCAACACAGATACGCAGTATTTT.

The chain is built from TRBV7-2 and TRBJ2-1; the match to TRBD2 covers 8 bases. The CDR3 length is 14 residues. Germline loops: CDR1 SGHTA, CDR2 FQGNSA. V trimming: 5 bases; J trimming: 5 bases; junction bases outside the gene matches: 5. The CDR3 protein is CASSTQRGNNEQFF. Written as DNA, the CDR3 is TGTGCCAGCAGCACCCAGCGGGGGAACAATGAGCAGTTCTTC. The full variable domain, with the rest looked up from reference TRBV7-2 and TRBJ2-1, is GAGVSQSPSNKVTEKGKDVELRCDPISGHTALYWYRQSLGQGLEFLIYFQGNSAPDKSGLPSDRFSAERTGGSVSTLTIQRTQQEDSAVYLCASSTQRGNNEQFFGPGTRLTVL.

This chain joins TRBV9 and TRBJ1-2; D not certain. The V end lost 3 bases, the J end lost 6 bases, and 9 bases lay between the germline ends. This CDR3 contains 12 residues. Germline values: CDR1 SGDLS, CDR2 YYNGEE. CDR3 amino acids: CASSGEEDGYTF. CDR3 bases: TGTGCCAGCAGCGGGGAGGAGGATGGCTACACCTTC.

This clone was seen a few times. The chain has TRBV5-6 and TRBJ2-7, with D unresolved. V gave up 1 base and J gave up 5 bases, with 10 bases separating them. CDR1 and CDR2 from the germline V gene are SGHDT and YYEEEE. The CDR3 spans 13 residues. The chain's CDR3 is CASSLIQYNEQYF. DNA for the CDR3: TGTGCCAGCAGCTTGATACAGTACAACGAGCAGTACTTC.

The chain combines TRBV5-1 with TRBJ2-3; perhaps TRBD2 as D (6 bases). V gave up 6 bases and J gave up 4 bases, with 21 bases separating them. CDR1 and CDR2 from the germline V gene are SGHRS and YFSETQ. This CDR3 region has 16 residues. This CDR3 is CASTRQGGPSADTQYF. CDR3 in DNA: TGCGCCAGCACTCGACAAGGAGGGCCGAGCGCAGATACGCAGTATTTT. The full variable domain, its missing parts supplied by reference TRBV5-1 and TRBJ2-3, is KAGVTQTPRYLIKTRGQQVTLSCSPISGHRSVSWYQQTPGQGLQFLFEYFSETQRNKGNFPGRFSGRQFSNSRSEMNVSTLELGDSALYLCASTRQGGPSADTQYFGPGTRLTVL.

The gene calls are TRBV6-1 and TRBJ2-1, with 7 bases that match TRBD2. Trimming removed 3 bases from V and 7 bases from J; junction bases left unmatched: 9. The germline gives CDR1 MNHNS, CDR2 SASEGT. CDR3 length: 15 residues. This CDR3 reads CASSDGLVYWNEQFF. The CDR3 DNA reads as TGTGCCAGCAGTGATGGACTAGTTTATTGGAATGAGCAGTTCTTC.

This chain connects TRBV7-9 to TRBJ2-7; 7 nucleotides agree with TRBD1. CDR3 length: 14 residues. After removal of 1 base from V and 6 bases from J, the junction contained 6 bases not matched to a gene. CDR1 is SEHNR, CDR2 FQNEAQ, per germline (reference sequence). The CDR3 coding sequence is TGTGCCAGCAGCTTAGTACAGGGGACGAGCGAGCAGTACTTC. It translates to CASSLVQGTSEQYF.

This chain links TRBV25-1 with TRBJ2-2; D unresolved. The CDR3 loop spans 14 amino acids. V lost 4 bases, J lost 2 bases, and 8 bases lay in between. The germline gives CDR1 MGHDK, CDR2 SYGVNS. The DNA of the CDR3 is TGTGCCAGCAGTGCCCATCGTAACACCGGGGAGCTGTTTTTT. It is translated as CASSAHRNTGELFF.

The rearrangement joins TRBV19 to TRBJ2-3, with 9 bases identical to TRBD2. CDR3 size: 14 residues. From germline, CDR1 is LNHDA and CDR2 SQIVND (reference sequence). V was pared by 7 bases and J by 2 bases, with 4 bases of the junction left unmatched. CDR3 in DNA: TGTGCCAGTATGTTAGCGGGAGTCACAGATACGCAGTATTTT. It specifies CASMLAGVTDTQYF.

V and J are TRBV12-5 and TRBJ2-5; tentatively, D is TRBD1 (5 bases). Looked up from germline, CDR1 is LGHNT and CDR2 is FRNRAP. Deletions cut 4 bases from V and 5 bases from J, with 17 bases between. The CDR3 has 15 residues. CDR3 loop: CASGYATQGFETQYF. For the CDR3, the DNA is TGTGCTAGTGGTTATGCCACCCAGGGATTTGAGACCCAGTACTTC.

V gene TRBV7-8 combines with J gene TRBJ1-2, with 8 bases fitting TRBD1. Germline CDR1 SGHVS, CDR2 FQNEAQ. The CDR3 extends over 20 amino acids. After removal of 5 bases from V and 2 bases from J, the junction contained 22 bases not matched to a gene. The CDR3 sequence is CASSLRSPKDREGWNYGYTF. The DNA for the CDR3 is TGTGCCAGCAGCCTCCGCAGCCCCAAGGACAGGGAAGGATGGAACTATGGCTACACCTTC.

In DNA form, the CDR3 reads TGTGCCAGCAGCCAAGTTCTGGTGGATACGCAGTATTTT. Its protein product is CASSQVLVDTQYF. The rearrangement uses TRBV4-2 and TRBJ2-3; unclear D gene. The germline V gene encodes CDR1 LGHNA and CDR2 YNFKEQ. V was trimmed by 1 base and J by 6 bases, leaving 8 bases between them. The CDR3 runs 13 residues.

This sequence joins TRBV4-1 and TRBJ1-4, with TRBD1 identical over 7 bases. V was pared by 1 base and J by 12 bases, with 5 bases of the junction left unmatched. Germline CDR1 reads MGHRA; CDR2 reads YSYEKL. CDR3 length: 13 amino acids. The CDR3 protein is CASSQGGTEELFF. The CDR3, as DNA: TGCGCCAGCAGCCAAGGGGGGACAGAGGAACTGTTTTTT.

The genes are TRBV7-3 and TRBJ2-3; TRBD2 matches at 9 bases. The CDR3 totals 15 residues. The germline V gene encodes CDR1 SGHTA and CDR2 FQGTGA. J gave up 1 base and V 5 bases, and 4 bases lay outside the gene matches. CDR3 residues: CASSPRTSGTDTQYF. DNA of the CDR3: TGTGCCAGCAGCCCGCGGACTAGCGGCACAGATACGCAGTATTTT.

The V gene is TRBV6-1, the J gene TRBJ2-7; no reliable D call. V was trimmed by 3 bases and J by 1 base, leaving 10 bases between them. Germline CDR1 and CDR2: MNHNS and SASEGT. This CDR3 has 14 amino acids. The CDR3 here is CASSDAPLSYEQYF. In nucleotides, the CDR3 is TGTGCCAGCAGTGACGCGCCGCTTTCCTACGAGCAGTACTTC.

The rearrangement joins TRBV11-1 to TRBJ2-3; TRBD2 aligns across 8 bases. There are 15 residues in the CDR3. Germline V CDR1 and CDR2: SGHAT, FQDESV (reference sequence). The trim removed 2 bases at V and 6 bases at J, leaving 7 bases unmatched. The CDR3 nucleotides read TGTGCCAGCAGCTTACTGGTTAGCGGGATCGATACGCAGTATTTT. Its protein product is CASSLLVSGIDTQYF.

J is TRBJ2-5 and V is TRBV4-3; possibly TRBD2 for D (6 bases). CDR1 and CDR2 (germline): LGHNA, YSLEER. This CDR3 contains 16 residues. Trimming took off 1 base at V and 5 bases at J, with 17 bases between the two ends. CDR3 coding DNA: TGCGCCAGCAGCCAAGGGGTGACTCCGGGGAGGGAGACCCAGTACTTC. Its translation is CASSQGVTPGRETQYF.

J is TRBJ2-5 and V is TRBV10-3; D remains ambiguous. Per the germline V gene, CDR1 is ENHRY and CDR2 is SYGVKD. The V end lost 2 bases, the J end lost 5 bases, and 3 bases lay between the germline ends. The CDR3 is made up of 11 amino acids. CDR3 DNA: TGTGCCATCAGTGAGAAGGAGACCCAGTACTTC. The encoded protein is CAISEKETQYF.

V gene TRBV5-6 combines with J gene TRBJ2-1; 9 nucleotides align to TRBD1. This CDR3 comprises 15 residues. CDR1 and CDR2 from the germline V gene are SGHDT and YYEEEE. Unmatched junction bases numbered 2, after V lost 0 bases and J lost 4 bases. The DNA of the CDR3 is TGTGCCAGCAGCTTGGACAGGGGGCCGTACAATGAGCAGTTCTTC. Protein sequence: CASSLDRGPYNEQFF. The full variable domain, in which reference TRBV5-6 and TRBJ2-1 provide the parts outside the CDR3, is DAGVTQSPTHLIKTRGQQVTLRCSPKSGHDTVSWYQQALGQGPQFIFQYYEEEERQRGNFPDRFSGHQFPNYSSELNVNALLLGDSALYLCASSLDRGPYNEQFFGPGTRLTVL.

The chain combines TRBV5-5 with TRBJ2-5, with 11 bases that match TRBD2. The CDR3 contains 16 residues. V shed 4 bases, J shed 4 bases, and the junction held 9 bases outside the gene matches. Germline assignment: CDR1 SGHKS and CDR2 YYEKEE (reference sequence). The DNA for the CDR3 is TGTGCCAGCAGCGACCCGGGACTAGCGGAAGCAGAGACCCAGTACTTC. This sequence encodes CASSDPGLAEAETQYF.